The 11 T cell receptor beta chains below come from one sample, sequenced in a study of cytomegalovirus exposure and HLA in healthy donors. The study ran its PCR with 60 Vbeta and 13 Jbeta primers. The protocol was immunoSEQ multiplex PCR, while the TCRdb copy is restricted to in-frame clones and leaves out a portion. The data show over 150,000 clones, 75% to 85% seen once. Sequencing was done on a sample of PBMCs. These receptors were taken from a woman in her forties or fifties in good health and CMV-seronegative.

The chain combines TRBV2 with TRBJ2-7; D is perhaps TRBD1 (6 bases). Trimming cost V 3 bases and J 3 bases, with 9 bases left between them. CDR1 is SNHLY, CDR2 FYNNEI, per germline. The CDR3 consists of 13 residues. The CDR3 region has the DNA TGTGCCAGCAGTGATGTACAGGGCTACGAGCAGTACTTC. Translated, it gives CASSDVQGYEQYF.

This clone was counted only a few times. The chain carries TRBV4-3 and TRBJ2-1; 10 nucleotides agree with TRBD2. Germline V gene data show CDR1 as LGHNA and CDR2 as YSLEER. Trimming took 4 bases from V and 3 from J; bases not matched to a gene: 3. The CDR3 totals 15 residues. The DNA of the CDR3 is TGCGCCAGCAGCCGGACTAGCGGAGACTACAATGAGCAGTTCTTC. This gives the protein CASSRTSGDYNEQFF.

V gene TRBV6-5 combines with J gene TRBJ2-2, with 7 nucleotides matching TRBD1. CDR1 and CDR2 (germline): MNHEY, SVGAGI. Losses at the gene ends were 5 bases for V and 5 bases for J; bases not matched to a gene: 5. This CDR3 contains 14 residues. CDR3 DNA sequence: TGTGCCAGCAGTCGGACAGGAGGAACCGGGGAGCTGTTTTTT. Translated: CASSRTGGTGELFF.

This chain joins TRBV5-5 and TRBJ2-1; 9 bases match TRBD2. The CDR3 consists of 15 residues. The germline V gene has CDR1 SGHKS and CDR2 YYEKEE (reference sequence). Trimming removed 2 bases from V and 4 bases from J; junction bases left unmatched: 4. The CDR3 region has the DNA TGTGCCAGCAGCTTAAGACTAGCGGAGTACAATGAGCAGTTCTTC. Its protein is CASSLRLAEYNEQFF.

In DNA form, the CDR3 reads TGTGCCAGCAGCGTAGCGGCTAGCGGGAACTACAATGAGCAGTTCTTC. Translating gives CASSVAASGNYNEQFF. The chain is built from TRBV9 and TRBJ2-1; 9 nucleotides line up with TRBD2. CDR1 SGDLS and CDR2 YYNGEE come from the germline V gene. The CDR3 totals 16 residues. The J segment lost 3 bases and the V segment lost 0 bases, leaving 4 bases of the junction unmatched. Complete variable domain (other parts from reference TRBV9 and TRBJ2-1): DSGVTQTPKHLITATGQRVTLRCSPRSGDLSVYWYQQSLDQGLQFLIQYYNGEERAKGNILERFSAQQFPDLHSELNLSSLELGDSALYFCASSVAASGNYNEQFFGPGTRLTVL.

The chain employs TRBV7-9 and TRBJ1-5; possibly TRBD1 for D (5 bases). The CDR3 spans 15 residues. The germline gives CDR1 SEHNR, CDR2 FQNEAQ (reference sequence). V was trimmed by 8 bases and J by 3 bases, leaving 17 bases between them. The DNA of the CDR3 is TGTGCCAGCGACGCCGGGGGTCATGACAATCAGCCCCAGCATTTT. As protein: CASDAGGHDNQPQHF.

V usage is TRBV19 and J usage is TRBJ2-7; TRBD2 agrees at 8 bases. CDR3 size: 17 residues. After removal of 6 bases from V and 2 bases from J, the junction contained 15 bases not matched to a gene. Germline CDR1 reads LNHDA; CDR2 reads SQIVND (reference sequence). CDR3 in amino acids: CASSLGWGSGAPYEQYF. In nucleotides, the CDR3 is TGTGCCAGTAGCCTGGGTTGGGGTAGCGGGGCACCCTACGAGCAGTACTTC.

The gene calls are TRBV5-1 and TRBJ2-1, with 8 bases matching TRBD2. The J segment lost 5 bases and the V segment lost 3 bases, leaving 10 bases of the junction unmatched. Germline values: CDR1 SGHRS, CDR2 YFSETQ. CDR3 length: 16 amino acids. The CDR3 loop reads CASSSRSSGGDNEQFF. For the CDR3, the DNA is TGCGCCAGCAGCTCCCGGTCAAGCGGGGGTGACAATGAGCAGTTCTTC.

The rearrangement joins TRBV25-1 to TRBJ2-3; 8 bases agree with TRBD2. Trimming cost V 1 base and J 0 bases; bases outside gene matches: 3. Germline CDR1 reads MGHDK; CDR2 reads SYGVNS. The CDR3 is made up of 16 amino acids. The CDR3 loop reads CASSESGGFSTDTQYF. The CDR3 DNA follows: TGTGCCAGCAGTGAATCGGGAGGGTTTAGCACAGATACGCAGTATTTT.

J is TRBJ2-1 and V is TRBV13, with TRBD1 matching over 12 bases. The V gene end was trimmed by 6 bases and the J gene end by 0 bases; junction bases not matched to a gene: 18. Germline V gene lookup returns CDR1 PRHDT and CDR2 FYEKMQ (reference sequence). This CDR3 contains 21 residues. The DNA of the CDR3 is TGTGCCAGCAGAGGCCCTCGGCTGGGACAGGGGGCGCCGAGCTCCTACAATGAGCAGTTCTTC. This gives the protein CASRGPRLGQGAPSSYNEQFF.

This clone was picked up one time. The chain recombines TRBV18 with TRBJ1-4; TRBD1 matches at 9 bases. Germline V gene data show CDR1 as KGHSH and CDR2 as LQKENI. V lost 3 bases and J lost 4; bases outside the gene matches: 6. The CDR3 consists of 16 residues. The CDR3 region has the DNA TGTGCCAGCTCACCGACCCGGGACAGGGTTAATGAAAAACTGTTTTTT. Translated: CASSPTRDRVNEKLFF.